This T cell receptor beta chain was obtained from a study of OX40 agonist ivuxolimab in advanced cancers. This clone was counted once. Germline CDR1 is MNHNY and CDR2 is SVGAGI (reference sequence). V lost 0 bases and J lost 5, with 7 bases in between. The CDR3 is made up of 13 amino acids. The protocol was immunoSEQ multiplex PCR, while the TCRdb copy is restricted to in-frame clones and leaves out a portion. The data contain 100,000 or so clones, approximately 89% of them singletons. The chain employs TRBV6-6 and TRBJ1-1; D call uncertain. The material was CD4+ or CD8+ T cells sorted from blood, obtained in a trial of the OX40 agonist ivuxolimab. This sequence originates from an adult with an advanced solid tumor such as melanoma, head and neck, liver or kidney cancer. This CDR3 is CASSYSSRTEAFF. CDR3 sequence (DNA): TGTGCCAGCAGTTACTCCTCAAGGACTGAAGCTTTCTTT.